Presented here are 4 T cell receptor beta chains from one specimen sequenced in a study of OX40 agonist ivuxolimab in advanced cancers. Method: immunoSEQ multiplex PCR; TCRdb's copy keeps in-frame clones and lacks some. The sample lists some 83,000 clones, over 85% seen once, with roughly 6.5% in the top ten. The starting material was CD4+ or CD8+ T cells sorted from blood, obtained in a trial of the OX40 agonist ivuxolimab. These receptors all stem from an adult with an advanced solid tumor such as melanoma, head and neck, liver or kidney cancer.

The genes are TRBV12-5 and TRBJ2-5; 9 nucleotides align to TRBD2. V lost 5 bases and J lost 2; bases outside the gene matches: 9. The germline gives CDR1 LGHNT, CDR2 FRNRAP. CDR3 length equals 16 residues. The CDR3 loop reads CASGSPSGVQQETQYF. DNA for the CDR3: TGTGCTAGTGGTAGCCCTAGCGGGGTCCAACAAGAGACCCAGTACTTC.

This clone was detected only once. This chain uses TRBV2 with TRBJ2-3; D perhaps matches TRBD2 (7 bases). The CDR3 runs 15 residues. Germline CDR1 is SNHLY and CDR2 is FYNNEI. Trimming removed 2 bases at V and 0 bases at J, with 9 bases between. The CDR3, as DNA: TGTGCCAGCAGTGAACGGGGGGCTAGCACAGATACGCAGTATTTT. This encodes CASSERGASTDTQYF.

This clone came up a few times. The rearrangement uses TRBV6-5 and TRBJ1-2; D gene uncertain. CDR1 and CDR2 from the germline V gene are MNHEY and SVGAGI. V lost 2 bases, J lost 1 base, and 5 bases lay in between. The CDR3 spans 13 residues. The CDR3 DNA sequence: TGTGCCAGCAGTTACACGGATAACTATGGCTACACCTTC. Translation gives CASSYTDNYGYTF.

The rearrangement joins TRBV28 to TRBJ1-5; D is perhaps TRBD1 (5 bases). CDR3 length equals 16 residues. Germline values: CDR1 MDHEN, CDR2 SYDVKM. V was cut by 5 bases and J by 1 base, with 15 bases left in between. The CDR3 loop is CASSPYGRESNQPQHF. The CDR3 bases are TGTGCCAGCAGTCCTTATGGCAGGGAGAGCAATCAGCCCCAGCATTTT.